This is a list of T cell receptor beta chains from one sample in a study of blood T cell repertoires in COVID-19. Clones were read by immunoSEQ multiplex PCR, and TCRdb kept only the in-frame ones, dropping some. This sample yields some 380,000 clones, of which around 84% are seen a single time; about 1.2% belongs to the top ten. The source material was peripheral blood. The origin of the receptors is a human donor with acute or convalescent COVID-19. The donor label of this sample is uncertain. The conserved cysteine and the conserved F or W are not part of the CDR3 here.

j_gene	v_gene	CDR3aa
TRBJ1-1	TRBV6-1	ASSEGRTEAF
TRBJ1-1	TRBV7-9	ASRLYRPRNANTEAF
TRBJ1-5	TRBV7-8	ASSLATAGRGQPQH
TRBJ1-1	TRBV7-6	ASSARGLFEAF
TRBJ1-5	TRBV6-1	ASSEAWSGDNSNQPQH
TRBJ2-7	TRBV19	ASRDPGLTHEQY
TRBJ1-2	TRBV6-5	ASSYSPTGSIDGYT
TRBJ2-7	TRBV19	ASSTVSGGIYEQY
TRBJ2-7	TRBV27	ASSLATSGSFYEQY
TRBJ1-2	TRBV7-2	ASSHSQESYGYT
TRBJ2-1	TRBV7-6	ASSLGGSVPYNEQF
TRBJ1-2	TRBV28	ASTLPGQGYGYT